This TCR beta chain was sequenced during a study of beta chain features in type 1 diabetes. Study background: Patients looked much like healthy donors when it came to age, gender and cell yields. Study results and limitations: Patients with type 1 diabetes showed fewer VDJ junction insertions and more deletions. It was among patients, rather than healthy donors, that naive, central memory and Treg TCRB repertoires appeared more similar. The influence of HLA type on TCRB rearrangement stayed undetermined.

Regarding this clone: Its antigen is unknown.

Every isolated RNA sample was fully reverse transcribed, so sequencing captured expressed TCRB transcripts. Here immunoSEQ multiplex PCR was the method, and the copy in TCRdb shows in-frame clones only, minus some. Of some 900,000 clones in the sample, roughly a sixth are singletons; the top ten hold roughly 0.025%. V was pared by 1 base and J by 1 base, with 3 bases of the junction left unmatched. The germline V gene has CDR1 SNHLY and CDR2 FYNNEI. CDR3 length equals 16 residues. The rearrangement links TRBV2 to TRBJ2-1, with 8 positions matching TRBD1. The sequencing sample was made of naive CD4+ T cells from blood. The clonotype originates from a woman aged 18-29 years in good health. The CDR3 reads CASSEGRGRSYNEQFF. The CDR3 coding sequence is TGTGCCAGCAGTGAAGGCAGGGGGCGGTCCTACAATGAGCAGTTCTTC.